The entry below gives a single T cell receptor beta chain sequence along with its context. The data belong to a study of blood T cell repertoires in COVID-19. Overall study context: COVID-19 samples collected from the United States, Italy and Spain covered acute and convalescent phases. Sources were T cells, B-cell-depleted T cells, or PBMCs; the material itself was cDNA or gDNA.

Sequencing was performed with immunoSEQ multiplex PCR; in TCRdb, only in-frame clones are kept and a portion is missing. This sample carries 200,000 to 300,000 clones, around 92% of them seen once, and the ten largest clones take 2.5% to 3%. V lost 4 bases, J lost 4 bases, and 8 bases stayed unmatched. From germline, CDR1 is MGHDK and CDR2 SYGVNS. The CDR3 is 16 amino acids. J is TRBJ2-7 and V is TRBV25-1, with 12 bases fitting TRBD2. The receptor was derived from a person under 30 with COVID-19, enrolled during active disease. The material sequenced was peripheral blood. DNA of the CDR3: TGTGCCAGCAGTGGGGCTACTAGCGGGAGGCTGTACGAGCAGTACTTC. It specifies CASSGATSGRLYEQYF.